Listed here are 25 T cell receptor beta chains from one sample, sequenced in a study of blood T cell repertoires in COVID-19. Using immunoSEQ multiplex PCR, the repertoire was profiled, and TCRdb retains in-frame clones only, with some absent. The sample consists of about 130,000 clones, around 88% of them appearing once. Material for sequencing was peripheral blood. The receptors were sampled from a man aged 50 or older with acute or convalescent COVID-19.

DNA for the CDR3: TGTGCCAGCAGACCCTATGCTACTCGCACCTACAATGAGCAGTTCTTC. Protein sequence: CASRPYATRTYNEQFF. The J gene is TRBJ2-1, the V gene TRBV28; the D is unclear. CDR1 is MDHEN and CDR2 is SYDVKM in the germline V gene. The CDR3 runs to 16 residues. Between the trimmed V and J ends, which lost 6 bases and 2 bases, there was a span of 17 bases.

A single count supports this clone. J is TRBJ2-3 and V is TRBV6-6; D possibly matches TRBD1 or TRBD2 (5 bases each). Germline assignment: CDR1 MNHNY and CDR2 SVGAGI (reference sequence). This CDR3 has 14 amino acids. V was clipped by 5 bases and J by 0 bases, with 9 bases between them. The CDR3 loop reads CASSRQRSTDTQYF. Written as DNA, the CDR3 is TGTGCCAGCAGTCGACAGCGGAGCACAGATACGCAGTATTTT.

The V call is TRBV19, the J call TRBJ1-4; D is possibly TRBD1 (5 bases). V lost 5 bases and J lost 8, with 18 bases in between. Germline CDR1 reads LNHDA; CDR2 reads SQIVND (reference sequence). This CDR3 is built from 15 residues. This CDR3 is CASSAGQTGGEKLFF. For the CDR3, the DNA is TGTGCCAGTAGTGCCGGACAAACGGGTGGGGAAAAACTGTTTTTT.

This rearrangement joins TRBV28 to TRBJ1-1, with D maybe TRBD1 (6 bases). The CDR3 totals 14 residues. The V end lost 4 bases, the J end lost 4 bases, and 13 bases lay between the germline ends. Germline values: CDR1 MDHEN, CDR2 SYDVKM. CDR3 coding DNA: TGTGCCAGCAGTTCACCCGCCAGGGGCACTGAAGCTTTCTTT. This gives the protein CASSSPARGTEAFF.

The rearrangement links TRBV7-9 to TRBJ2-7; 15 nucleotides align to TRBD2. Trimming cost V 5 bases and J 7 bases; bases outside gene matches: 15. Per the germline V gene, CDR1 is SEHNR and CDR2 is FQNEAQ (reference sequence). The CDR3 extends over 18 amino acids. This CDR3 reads CASSRGLAGGPAYGEQYF. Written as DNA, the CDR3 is TGTGCCAGCAGCCGTGGACTAGCGGGAGGGCCGGCCTATGGTGAGCAGTACTTC.

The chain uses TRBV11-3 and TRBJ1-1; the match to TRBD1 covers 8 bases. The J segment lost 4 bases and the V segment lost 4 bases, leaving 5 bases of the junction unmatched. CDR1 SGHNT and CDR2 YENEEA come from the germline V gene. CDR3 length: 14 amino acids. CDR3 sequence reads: CASSSGQEATEAFF. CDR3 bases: TGTGCCAGCAGCTCGGGACAGGAGGCCACTGAAGCTTTCTTT.

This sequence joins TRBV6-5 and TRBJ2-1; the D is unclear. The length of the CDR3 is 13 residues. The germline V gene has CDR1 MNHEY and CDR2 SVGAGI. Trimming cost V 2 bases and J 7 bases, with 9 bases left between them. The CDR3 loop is CASSYAGGNEQFF. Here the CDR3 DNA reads TGTGCCAGCAGTTACGCAGGTGGGAATGAGCAGTTCTTC.

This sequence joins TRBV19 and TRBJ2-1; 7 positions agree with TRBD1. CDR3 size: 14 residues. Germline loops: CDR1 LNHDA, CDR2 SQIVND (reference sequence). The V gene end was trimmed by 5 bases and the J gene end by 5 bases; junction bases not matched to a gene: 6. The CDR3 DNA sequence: TGTGCCAGTAGTCGTACAGGGGCCCACAATGAGCAGTTCTTC. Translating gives CASSRTGAHNEQFF. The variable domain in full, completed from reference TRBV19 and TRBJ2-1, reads DGGITQSPKYLFRKEGQNVTLSCEQNLNHDAMYWYRQDPGQGLRLIYYSQIVNDFQKGDIAEGYSVSREKKESFPLTVTSAQKNPTAFYLCASSRTGAHNEQFFGPGTRLTVL.

The CDR3 bases are TGTGCCAGCAGCGTAAGGCGGGGCCAGAACACTGAAGCTTTCTTT. It yields the protein CASSVRRGQNTEAFF. The rearrangement uses TRBV7-6 and TRBJ1-1; D may be TRBD1 (5 bases). This CDR3 is 15 amino acids long. The germline V gene has CDR1 SGHVS and CDR2 FNYEAQ. Trimming removed 5 bases from V and 1 base from J, with 14 bases in between. The full variable domain, with the rest looked up from reference TRBV7-6 and TRBJ1-1, is GAGVSQSPRYKVTKRGQDVALRCDPISGHVSLYWYRQALGQGPEFLTYFNYEAQQDKSGLPNDRFSAERPEGSISTLTIQRTEQRDSAMYRCASSVRRGQNTEAFFGQGTRLTVV.

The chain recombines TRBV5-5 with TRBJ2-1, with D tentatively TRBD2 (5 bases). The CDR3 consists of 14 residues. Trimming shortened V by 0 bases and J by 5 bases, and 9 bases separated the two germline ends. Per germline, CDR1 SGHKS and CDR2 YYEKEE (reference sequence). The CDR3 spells CASSLEASHNEQFF. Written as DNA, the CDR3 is TGTGCCAGCAGCTTGGAAGCTAGCCACAATGAGCAGTTCTTC.

The CDR3 sequence is CASSPVGWRLLEQYF. The CDR3, as DNA: TGTGCCAGCAGTCCCGTCGGCTGGCGGCTCTTAGAGCAGTACTTC. The V call is TRBV27, the J call TRBJ2-7, with D unresolved. CDR1 is MNHEY and CDR2 is SMNVEV in the germline V gene (reference sequence). The CDR3 is 15 amino acids. Trimming cost V 5 bases and J 7 bases, with 21 bases left between them.

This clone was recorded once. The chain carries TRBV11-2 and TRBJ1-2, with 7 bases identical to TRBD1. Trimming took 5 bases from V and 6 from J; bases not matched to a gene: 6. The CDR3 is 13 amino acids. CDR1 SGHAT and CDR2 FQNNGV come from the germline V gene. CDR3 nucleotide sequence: TGTGCCAGCAGCACCGACAGGGTTAATGGCTACACCTTC. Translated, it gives CASSTDRVNGYTF.

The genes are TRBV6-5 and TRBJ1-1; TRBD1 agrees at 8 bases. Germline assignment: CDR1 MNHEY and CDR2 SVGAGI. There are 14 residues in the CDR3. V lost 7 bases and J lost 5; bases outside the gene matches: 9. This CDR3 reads CASTVDRGRTEAFF. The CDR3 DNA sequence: TGTGCCAGCACCGTCGACAGGGGCAGGACTGAAGCTTTCTTT.

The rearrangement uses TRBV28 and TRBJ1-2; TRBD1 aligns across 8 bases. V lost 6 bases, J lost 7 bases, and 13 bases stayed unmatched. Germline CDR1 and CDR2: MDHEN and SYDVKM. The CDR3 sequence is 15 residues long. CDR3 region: CASSSHAGGFSGYTF. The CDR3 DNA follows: TGTGCCAGCAGCTCGCATGCAGGGGGCTTCTCTGGCTACACCTTC.

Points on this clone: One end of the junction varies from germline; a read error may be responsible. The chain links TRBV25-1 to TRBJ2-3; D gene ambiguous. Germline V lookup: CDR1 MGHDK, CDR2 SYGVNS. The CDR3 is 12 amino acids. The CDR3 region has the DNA TGTGCCAGCAGTACCCCCACAAATACGCAGTATTTT. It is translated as CASSTPTNTQYF.

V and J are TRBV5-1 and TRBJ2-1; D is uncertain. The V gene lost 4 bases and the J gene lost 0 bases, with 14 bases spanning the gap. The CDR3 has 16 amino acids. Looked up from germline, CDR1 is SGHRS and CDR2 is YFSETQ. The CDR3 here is CASSTDSVYSYNEQFF. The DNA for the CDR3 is TGCGCCAGCAGCACTGACTCCGTTTACTCCTACAATGAGCAGTTCTTC. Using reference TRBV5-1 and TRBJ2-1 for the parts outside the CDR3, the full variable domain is KAGVTQTPRYLIKTRGQQVTLSCSPISGHRSVSWYQQTPGQGLQFLFEYFSETQRNKGNFPGRFSGRQFSNSRSEMNVSTLELGDSALYLCASSTDSVYSYNEQFFGPGTRLTVL.

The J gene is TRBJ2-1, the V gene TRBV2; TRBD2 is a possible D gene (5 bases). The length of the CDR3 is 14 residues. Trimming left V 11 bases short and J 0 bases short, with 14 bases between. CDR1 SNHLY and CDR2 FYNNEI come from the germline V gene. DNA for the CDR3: TGTGCCGGTAATACGGGGTTCTCCTACAATGAGCAGTTCTTC. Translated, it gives CAGNTGFSYNEQFF.

The CDR3 region has the DNA TGTGCCAGCAGTTCAAGCGGGGATCCCCGTGGCGTCTATGGCTACACCTTC. It codes for CASSSSGDPRGVYGYTF. J is TRBJ1-2 and V is TRBV28; D unresolved. Germline V gene lookup returns CDR1 MDHEN and CDR2 SYDVKM. The CDR3 sequence is 17 residues long. Deletions cut 4 bases from V and 4 bases from J, with 22 bases between.

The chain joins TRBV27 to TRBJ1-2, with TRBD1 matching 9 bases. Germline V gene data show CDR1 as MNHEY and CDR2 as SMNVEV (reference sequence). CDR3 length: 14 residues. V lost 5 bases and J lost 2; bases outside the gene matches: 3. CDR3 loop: CASSRQGGNYGYTF. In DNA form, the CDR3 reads TGTGCCAGCAGTCGACAGGGGGGAAACTATGGCTACACCTTC.

Here the CDR3 DNA reads TGTGCCACCAGTGGCCCGGACAGGGGAACTAATGAAAAACTGTTTTTT. This encodes CATSGPDRGTNEKLFF. The chain links TRBV24-1 to TRBJ1-4; TRBD1 agrees at 9 bases. The length of the CDR3 is 16 residues. Looked up from germline, CDR1 is KGHDR and CDR2 is SFDVKD. J gave up 1 base and V 5 bases, and 4 bases lay outside the gene matches.

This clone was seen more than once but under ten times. The CDR3 region is CASSSRDLSREQYF. The CDR3 DNA follows: TGTGCCAGCAGTTCCCGGGACTTAAGTCGAGAGCAGTACTTC. The J gene is TRBJ2-7, the V gene TRBV6-5, with D perhaps matching TRBD2 (6 bases). Germline V gives CDR1 MNHEY, CDR2 SVGAGI. The CDR3 is made up of 14 amino acids. Trimming pared 4 bases from V and 7 bases from J, leaving 17 bases between.

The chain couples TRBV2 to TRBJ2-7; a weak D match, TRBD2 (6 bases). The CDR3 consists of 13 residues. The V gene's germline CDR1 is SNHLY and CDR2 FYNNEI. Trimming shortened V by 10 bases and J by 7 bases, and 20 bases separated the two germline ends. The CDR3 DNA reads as TGTGCCACTAAAGGAGGGGTTACGGGGGAGCAGTACTTC. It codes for CATKGGVTGEQYF.

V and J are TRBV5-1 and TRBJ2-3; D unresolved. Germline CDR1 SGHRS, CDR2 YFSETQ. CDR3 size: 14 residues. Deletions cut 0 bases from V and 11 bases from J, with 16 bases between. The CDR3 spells CASSLDSTRIEQYF. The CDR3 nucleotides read TGCGCCAGCAGCTTGGACTCGACCAGGATAGAGCAGTATTTT.

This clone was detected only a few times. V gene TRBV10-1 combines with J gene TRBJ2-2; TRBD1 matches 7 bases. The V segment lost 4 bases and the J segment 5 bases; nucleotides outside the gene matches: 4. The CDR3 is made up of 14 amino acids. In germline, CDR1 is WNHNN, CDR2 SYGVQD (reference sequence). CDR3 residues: CASSGDRETGELFF. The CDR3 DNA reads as TGCGCCAGCAGTGGAGACAGGGAAACCGGGGAGCTGTTTTTT.

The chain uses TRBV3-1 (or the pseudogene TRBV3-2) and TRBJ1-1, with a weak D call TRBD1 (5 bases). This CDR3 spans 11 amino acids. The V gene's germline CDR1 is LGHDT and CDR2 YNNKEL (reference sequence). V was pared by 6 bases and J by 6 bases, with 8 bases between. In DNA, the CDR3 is TGTGCCAGCAGTCGGGGGTCTGAAGCTTTCTTT. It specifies CASSRGSEAFF.